This T cell receptor (beta chain) was documented in a study of T cell changes during pregnancy in multiple sclerosis. The method was immunoSEQ multiplex PCR; TCRdb's version includes in-frame clones alone and lacks a portion of them. Of roughly 34,000 clones in the sample, under 95% are singletons; the top ten hold approximately 0.43%. This receptor was taken from a female donor in good health, enrolled as a control in a pregnancy study. The sequenced sample was CD4+ T cells from peripheral blood mononuclear cells, obtained in the second trimester of pregnancy.

This CDR3 reads CASSPGLAGNEQYF. CDR3 coding DNA: TGTGCCAGCAGCCCGGGACTAGCGGGAAACGAGCAGTACTTC. The chain carries TRBV11-3 and TRBJ2-7; 13 bases agree with TRBD2. Germline V gene data show CDR1 as SGHNT and CDR2 as YENEEA. The CDR3 spans 14 residues. Trimming cost V 5 bases and J 5 bases; bases outside gene matches: 3.